These 9 T cell receptor beta chains share one sample of origin, sequenced in a study of cytotoxic CD8 clonotypes in ibrutinib-treated CLL. The method was immunoSEQ multiplex PCR; TCRdb's version includes in-frame clones alone and lacks a portion of them. The sample holds roughly 160,000 clones, approximately 80% seen once. Sequences were derived from PBMCs, sampled after 24 months of ibrutinib treatment. These receptors originate from a human donor with chronic lymphocytic leukemia.

This chain connects TRBV4-1 to TRBJ1-2; D is possibly TRBD1 (6 bases). CDR1 is MGHRA and CDR2 is YSYEKL in the germline V gene. This CDR3 region has 16 residues. V was trimmed by 0 bases and J by 4 bases, leaving 15 bases between them. CDR3 amino acids: CASSQELGGGFYGYTF. For the CDR3, the DNA is TGCGCCAGCAGCCAAGAGTTGGGGGGCGGGTTCTATGGCTACACCTTC.

This chain links TRBV2 with TRBJ2-6; D remains ambiguous. The CDR3 is 14 amino acids. The V gene lost 7 bases and the J gene lost 0 bases, with 7 bases spanning the gap. The V gene's germline CDR1 is SNHLY and CDR2 FYNNEI. DNA for the CDR3: TGTGCCAGCACAACCGGCTCTGGGGCCAACGTCCTGACTTTC. Protein: CASTTGSGANVLTF.

This clone was detected only once. V usage is TRBV6-6 and J usage is TRBJ2-3; TRBD1 is a possible D gene (6 bases). Germline CDR1 reads MNHNY; CDR2 reads SVGAGI (reference sequence). V was shortened by 7 bases and J by 4 bases, with 18 bases between the two germline ends. The CDR3 sequence is 15 residues long. This chain's CDR3 is CASNKGRGWADTQYF. For the CDR3, the DNA is TGTGCCAGCAATAAGGGCAGGGGATGGGCAGATACGCAGTATTTT.

V and J are TRBV5-1 and TRBJ1-2; 7 bases match TRBD1. This CDR3 spans 13 amino acids. CDR1 SGHRS and CDR2 YFSETQ come from the germline V gene. V was clipped by 4 bases and J by 6 bases; unmatched bases: 6. The CDR3 loop is CASSVTGVDGYTF. CDR3 bases: TGCGCCAGCAGCGTAACAGGGGTTGATGGCTACACCTTC.

The J gene is TRBJ1-6, the V gene TRBV19; 8 bases match TRBD1. Trimming took 8 bases from V and 7 from J; bases not matched to a gene: 7. The CDR3 covers 14 residues. The germline CDR1 and CDR2 sequences are LNHDA and SQIVND (reference sequence). DNA of the CDR3: TGTGCCAGTGCCGGGACAGGCGGGAATTCACCCCTCCACTTT. It is translated as CASAGTGGNSPLHF.

The chain has TRBV14 and TRBJ1-1; a possible D gene is TRBD1 (5 bases). This CDR3 is built from 15 residues. The germline V gene encodes CDR1 SGHDN and CDR2 FVKESK. Between the trimmed V and J ends, which lost 4 bases and 1 base, there was a span of 13 bases. CDR3 in amino acids: CASSPIGTPNTEAFF. The CDR3 DNA reads TGTGCCAGCAGCCCCATAGGGACCCCGAACACTGAAGCTTTCTTT.

This clone has only a few counts. The rearrangement links TRBV5-6 to TRBJ1-5; possible D gene TRBD1, 5 bases. V was pared by 0 bases and J by 9 bases, with 10 bases between. The CDR3 extends over 13 amino acids. CDR1 is SGHDT and CDR2 is YYEEEE in the germline V gene. CDR3 DNA: TGTGCCAGCAGCTTGGGGCAGGGAACGCCCCAGCATTTT. It specifies CASSLGQGTPQHF. Together with reference TRBV5-6 and TRBJ1-5, the CDR3 gives the full variable domain: DAGVTQSPTHLIKTRGQQVTLRCSPKSGHDTVSWYQQALGQGPQFIFQYYEEEERQRGNFPDRFSGHQFPNYSSELNVNALLLGDSALYLCASSLGQGTPQHFGDGTRLSIL.

In this sample, this clone turned up once. The V and J genes are TRBV6-1 and TRBJ2-1; 8 nucleotides line up with TRBD1. V dropped 3 bases and J dropped 3; count of bases not matched to a gene: 1. The CDR3 runs 14 residues. The germline V gene has CDR1 MNHNS and CDR2 SASEGT. The CDR3 DNA follows: TGTGCCAGCAGTGAGGGACAGGTCTACAATGAGCAGTTCTTC. Its translation is CASSEGQVYNEQFF.

This chain joins TRBV7-6 and TRBJ2-1; D tentatively reads TRBD1 or TRBD2 (5 bases each). The CDR3 length is 16 residues. The ends were cut back, 2 bases at V and 0 bases at J, with 11 bases in the middle. In germline, CDR1 is SGHVS, CDR2 FNYEAQ. The CDR3 DNA follows: TGTGCCAGCAGCTTAACTCCTGGGACCTCCTACAATGAGCAGTTCTTC. This gives the protein CASSLTPGTSYNEQFF.